This T cell receptor beta chain was documented in a study of cytomegalovirus exposure and HLA in healthy donors. On the study more broadly: There were about 85 million unique TCRs (from HLA-typed donors) in an early data release. General study points: Rarity marked most TCR sequences, yet some public TCRs occurred in many donors.

Primers: 60 Vbeta forward and 13 Jbeta reverse. The table came from immunoSEQ multiplex PCR; TCRdb's copy has only in-frame clones and leaves some out. The data show roughly 190,000 clones, 81% seen once. The CDR3 consists of 15 residues. Germline CDR1 is SEHNR and CDR2 is FQNEAQ (reference sequence). Trimming at V came to 1 base and at J to 5 bases, leaving 7 bases not matched to a gene. This clone has a single count. Its antigen is not identified. This rearrangement joins TRBV7-9 to TRBJ2-7, with 8 positions matching TRBD1. This TCR came from a man aged 18 to 35 in good health and CMV-seronegative. Material for sequencing was PBMCs. CDR3 sequence reads: CASSLGSGGINEQYF. The CDR3 coding sequence is TGTGCCAGCAGCTTAGGTTCAGGGGGCATTAACGAGCAGTACTTC.